The subject of this entry is one TCR beta chain. TCRdb reprocessed the 5' RACE reads and stores each CDR3 protein as one record, lacking DNA. The sample holds around 400,000 distinct CDR3 sequences. This CDR3 comprises 14 residues. From germline, CDR1 is WSHSY and CDR2 SAAADI. The data stem from a study of monozygotic twins with inflammatory bowel disease. Sequenced sample: blood. The TCR originated in a human donor with ulcerative colitis or Crohn's disease, or a healthy co-twin of an affected twin (not recorded which). This chain connects TRBV10-2 to TRBJ1-1; TCRdb reports TRBD1, a call that lacks DNA to check it against. Here the CDR3 reads CASSEGQMNTEAFF.